This TCR beta chain was found in a study of cytomegalovirus exposure and HLA in healthy donors. Study-level results: The authors reported that TCR beta sequences could predict HLA-A and HLA-B alleles. These predictions were accurate for most subjects in the first cohort. Analyses of presence/absence relied on an assumption of roughly uniform sequencing depth across donors.

Primers for the PCR totalled 60 Vbeta and 13 Jbeta. The assay was immunoSEQ multiplex PCR, and TCRdb's table has in-frame clones only and misses some. The sample has about 150,000 clones, roughly 83% seen once. This CDR3 is built from 16 residues. Per the germline V gene, CDR1 is SGHVT and CDR2 is SQSDAQ. The V end was cut by 0 bases, the J end by 5 bases, with 16 bases between. To note about this clone: Its specificity is not known.

V gene TRBV7-4 combines with J gene TRBJ1-1; the D is unclear. Material for sequencing was PBMCs. The TCR comes from a boy aged 2 to 9 in good health and CMV-seronegative. The CDR3 sequence: CASSLAQVPFLTEAFF. Written as DNA, the CDR3 is TGTGCCAGCAGCTTAGCGCAGGTCCCGTTTTTGACTGAAGCTTTCTTT.